Included here is one TCR beta chain sequence, with context. The sample is drawn from a study of cytomegalovirus exposure and HLA in healthy donors. The PCR employed 60 Vbeta primers together with 13 Jbeta primers. TCRdb keeps only in-frame clones here, not all; method: immunoSEQ multiplex PCR. The sample has approximately 150,000 clones, approximately 78% seen once; the top ten hold around 13%. The source of this sequence is a woman aged 45-60 years in good health and CMV-seropositive. Sequences were obtained from PBMCs.

CDR3 DNA: TGCAGCGCTCGGGACAGGGGTGGGACAGATACGCAGTATTTT. Residues: CSARDRGGTDTQYF. The chain recombines TRBV29-1 with TRBJ2-3, with 10 bases aligning to TRBD1. The germline gives CDR1 SQVTM, CDR2 ANQGSEA. Germline trimming cut 7 bases from V and 3 bases from J; bases unmatched to any gene: 7. The CDR3 spans 14 residues.